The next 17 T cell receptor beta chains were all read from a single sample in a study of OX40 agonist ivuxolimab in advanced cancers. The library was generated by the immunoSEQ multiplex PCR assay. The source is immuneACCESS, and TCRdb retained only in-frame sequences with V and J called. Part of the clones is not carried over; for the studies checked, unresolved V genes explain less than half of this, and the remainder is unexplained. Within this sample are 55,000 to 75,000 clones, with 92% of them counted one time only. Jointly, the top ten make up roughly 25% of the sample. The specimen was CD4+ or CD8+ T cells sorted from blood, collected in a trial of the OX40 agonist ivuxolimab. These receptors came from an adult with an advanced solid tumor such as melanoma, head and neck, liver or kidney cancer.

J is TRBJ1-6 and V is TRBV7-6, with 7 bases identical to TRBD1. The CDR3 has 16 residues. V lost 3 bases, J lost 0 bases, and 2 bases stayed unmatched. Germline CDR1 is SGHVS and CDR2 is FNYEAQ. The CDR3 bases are TGTGCCAGCAGCTTGACAGGGATCTCCTATAATTCACCCCTCCACTTT. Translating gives CASSLTGISYNSPLHF.

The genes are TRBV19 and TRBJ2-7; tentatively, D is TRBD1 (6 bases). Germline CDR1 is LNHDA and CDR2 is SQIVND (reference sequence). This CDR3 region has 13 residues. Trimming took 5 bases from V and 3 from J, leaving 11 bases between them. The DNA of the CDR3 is TGTGCCAGTAGTGAAGGGACAAACTACGAGCAGTACTTC. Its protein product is CASSEGTNYEQYF.

CDR3 DNA sequence: TGTGCCAGCAGCTTAAGCGCCGTAGGTCAGGGACGGCCCCAGCATTTT. Protein: CASSLSAVGQGRPQHF. J is TRBJ1-5 and V is TRBV7-2; D is perhaps TRBD1 (5 bases). This CDR3 comprises 16 residues. From germline, CDR1 is SGHTA and CDR2 FQGNSA. Between the trimmed V and J ends, which lost 2 bases and 9 bases, there was a span of 20 bases. The full variable domain, rest sourced from reference TRBV7-2 and TRBJ1-5, is GAGVSQSPSNKVTEKGKDVELRCDPISGHTALYWYRQSLGQGLEFLIYFQGNSAPDKSGLPSDRFSAERTGGSVSTLTIQRTQQEDSAVYLCASSLSAVGQGRPQHFGDGTRLSIL.

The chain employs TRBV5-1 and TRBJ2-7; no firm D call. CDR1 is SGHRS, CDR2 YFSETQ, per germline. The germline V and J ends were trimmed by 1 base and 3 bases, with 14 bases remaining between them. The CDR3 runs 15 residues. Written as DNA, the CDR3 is TGCGCCAGCAGCTTGTGGTTCAAGGTGCGCTACGAGCAGTACTTC. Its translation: CASSLWFKVRYEQYF.

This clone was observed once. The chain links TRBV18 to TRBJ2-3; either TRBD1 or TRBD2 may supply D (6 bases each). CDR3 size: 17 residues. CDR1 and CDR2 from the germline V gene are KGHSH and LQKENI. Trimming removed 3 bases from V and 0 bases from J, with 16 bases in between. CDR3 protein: CASSPGVGGWSTDTQYF. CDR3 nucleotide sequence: TGTGCCAGCTCACCCGGAGTGGGGGGCTGGAGCACAGATACGCAGTATTTT. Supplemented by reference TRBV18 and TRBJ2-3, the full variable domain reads NAGVMQNPRHLVRRRGQEARLRCSPMKGHSHVYWYRQLPEEGLKFMVYLQKENIIDESGMPKERFSAEFPKEGPSILRIQQVVRGDSAAYFCASSPGVGGWSTDTQYFGPGTRLTVL.

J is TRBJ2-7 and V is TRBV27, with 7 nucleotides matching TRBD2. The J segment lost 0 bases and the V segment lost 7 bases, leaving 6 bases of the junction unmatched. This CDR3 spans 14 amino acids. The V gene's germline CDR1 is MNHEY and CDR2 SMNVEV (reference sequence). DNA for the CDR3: TGTGCCAGCATCCAGCGGGAACACTCCTACGAGCAGTACTTC. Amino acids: CASIQREHSYEQYF.

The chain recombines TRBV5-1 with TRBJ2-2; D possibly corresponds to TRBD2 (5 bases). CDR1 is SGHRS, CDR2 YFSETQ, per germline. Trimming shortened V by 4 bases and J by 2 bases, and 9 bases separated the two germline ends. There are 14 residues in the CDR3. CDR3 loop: CASSQGGNTGELFF. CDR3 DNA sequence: TGCGCCAGCAGCCAAGGAGGCAACACCGGGGAGCTGTTTTTT.

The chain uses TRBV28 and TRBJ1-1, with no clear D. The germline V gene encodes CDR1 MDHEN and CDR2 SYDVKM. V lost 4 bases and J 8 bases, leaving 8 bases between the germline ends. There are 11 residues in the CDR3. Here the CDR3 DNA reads TGTGCCAGCAGTTCCAGACCCGAAGCTTTCTTT. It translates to CASSSRPEAFF.

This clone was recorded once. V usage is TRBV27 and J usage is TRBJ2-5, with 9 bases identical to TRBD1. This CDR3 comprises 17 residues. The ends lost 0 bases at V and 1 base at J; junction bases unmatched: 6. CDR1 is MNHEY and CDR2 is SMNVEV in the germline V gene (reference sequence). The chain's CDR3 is CASSLSPGQGFQETQYF. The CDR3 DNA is TGTGCCAGCAGTTTATCGCCAGGACAGGGGTTCCAAGAGACCCAGTACTTC.

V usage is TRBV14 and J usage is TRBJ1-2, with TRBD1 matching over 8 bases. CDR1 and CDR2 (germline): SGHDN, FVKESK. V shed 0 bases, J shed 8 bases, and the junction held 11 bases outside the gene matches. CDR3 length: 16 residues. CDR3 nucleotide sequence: TGTGCCAGCAGCCAAGATCTCGGACAGGGTCCGAGAGGCTACACCTTC. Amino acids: CASSQDLGQGPRGYTF. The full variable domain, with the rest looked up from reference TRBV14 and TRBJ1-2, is EAGVTQFPSHSVIEKGQTVTLRCDPISGHDNLYWYRRVMGKEIKFLLHFVKESKQDESGMPNNRFLAERTGGTYSTLKVQPAELEDSGVYFCASSQDLGQGPRGYTFGSGTRLTVV.

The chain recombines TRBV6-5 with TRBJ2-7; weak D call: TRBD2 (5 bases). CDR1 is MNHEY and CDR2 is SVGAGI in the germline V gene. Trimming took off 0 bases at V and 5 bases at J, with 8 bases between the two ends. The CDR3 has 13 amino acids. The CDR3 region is CASSYSGNNEQYF. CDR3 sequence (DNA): TGTGCCAGCAGTTACTCCGGGAACAACGAGCAGTACTTC.

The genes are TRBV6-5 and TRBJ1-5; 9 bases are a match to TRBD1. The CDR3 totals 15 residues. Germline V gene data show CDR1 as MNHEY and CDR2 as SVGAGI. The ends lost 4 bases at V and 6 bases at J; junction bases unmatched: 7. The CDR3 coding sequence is TGTGCCAGCAGTTCCCCGACAGGGGGAGGTCAGCCCCAGCATTTT. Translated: CASSSPTGGGQPQHF.

The CDR3 spells CASRRMGQVQGEQYF. The CDR3 DNA reads as TGTGCCAGCAGGAGAATGGGACAGGTCCAAGGGGAGCAGTACTTC. The V gene is TRBV27, the J gene TRBJ2-7; 8 bases are a match to TRBD1. This CDR3 has 15 residues. Germline V gene data show CDR1 as MNHEY and CDR2 as SMNVEV (reference sequence). The junction had 14 bases not matched to a gene; V was cut back by 6 bases and J by 7 bases.

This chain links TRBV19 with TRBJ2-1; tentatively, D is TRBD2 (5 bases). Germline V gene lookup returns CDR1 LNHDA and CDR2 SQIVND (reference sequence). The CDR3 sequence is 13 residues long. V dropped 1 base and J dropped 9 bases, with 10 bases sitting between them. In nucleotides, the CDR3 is TGTGCCAGTAGTATAGCCGAGGGCTTTGAGCAGTTCTTC. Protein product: CASSIAEGFEQFF.

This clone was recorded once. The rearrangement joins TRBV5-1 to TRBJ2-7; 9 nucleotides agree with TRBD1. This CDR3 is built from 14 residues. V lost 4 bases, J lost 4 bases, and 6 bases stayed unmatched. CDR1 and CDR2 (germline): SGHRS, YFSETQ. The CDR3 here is CASSPTGGRYEQYF. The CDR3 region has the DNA TGCGCCAGCAGCCCTACAGGGGGCCGATACGAGCAGTACTTC.

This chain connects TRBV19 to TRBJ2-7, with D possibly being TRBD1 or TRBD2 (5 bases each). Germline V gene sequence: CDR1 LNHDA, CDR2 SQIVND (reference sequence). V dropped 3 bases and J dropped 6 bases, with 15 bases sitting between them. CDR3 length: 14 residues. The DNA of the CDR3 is TGTGCCAGTAGTATGGGACCCCCGGGGAGCGAGCAGTACTTC. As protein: CASSMGPPGSEQYF.

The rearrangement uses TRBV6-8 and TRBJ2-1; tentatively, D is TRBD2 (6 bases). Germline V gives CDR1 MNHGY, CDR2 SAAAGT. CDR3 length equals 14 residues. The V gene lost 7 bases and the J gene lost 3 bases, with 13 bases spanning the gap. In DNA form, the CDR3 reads TGTGCCAGCAAGCTGGCGGGGTACTACAATGAGCAGTTCTTC. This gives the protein CASKLAGYYNEQFF.